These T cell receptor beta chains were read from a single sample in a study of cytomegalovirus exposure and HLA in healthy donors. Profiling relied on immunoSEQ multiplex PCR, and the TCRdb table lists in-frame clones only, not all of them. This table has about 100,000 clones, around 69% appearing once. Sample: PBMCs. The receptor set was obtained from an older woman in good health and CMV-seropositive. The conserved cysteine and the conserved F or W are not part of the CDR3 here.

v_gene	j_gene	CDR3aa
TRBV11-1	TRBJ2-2	ASSLRGRANTGELF
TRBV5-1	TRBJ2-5	ASSLGSSGSRETQY
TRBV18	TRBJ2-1	ASSIQLPGQGTEQF
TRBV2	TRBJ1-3	ASSKGTGGSGNTIY
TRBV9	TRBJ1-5	ASSVEPGVEQPQH
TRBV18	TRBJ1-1	ASSPGMNTEAF
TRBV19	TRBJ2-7	ASSIPGTGILEQY
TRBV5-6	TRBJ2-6	ASSTGAGANVLT
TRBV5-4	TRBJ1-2	ASSLAGGGLSGYT
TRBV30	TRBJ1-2	AWSVFFPRQEREHGYT
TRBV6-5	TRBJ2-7	ASSNPGTTAGQY
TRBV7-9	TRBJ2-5	ASSPYQETQY
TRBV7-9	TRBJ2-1	ASSSRRQGGDEQF
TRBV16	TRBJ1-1	ASSPRRGTAEAF
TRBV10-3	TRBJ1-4	AIRRQGNNEKLF
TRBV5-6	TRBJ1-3	ASSRDSGNTIY
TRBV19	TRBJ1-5	ASSTGVNQPQH
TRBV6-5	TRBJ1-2	ASRETGLAWGYT
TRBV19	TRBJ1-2	ASKSGANYGYT
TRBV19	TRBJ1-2	ASSGQGRGYT
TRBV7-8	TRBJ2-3	ASSSDLGDTQY
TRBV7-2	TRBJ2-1	ASSLQGSSYNEQF
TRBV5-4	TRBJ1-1	ASTILTGNTEAF
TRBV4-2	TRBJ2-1	ASSQETSGGNEQF
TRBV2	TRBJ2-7	ASSLSGSYEQY
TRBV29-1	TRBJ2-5	SVGPSGRPETQY
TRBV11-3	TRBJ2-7	ASSFTAGGTFAEQY
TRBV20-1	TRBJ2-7	SAGAGVKQY
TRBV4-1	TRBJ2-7	ASSPSGTGEGYEQY
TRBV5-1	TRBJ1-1	ASSLVQGGYTEAF
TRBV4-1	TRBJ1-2	ASTPRGDRDNYGYT
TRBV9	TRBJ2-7	ASSVAGQSAYEQY
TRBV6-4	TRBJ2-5	ASSDSAGGRETQY
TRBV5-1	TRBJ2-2	ASGGTTNTGELF
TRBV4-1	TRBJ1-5	ASSQVATGGNQPQH
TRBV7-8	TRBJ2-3	ASSSPLAVGVDTQY
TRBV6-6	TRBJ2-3	ASSRSGIGTDTQY
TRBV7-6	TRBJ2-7	ASSLSLVRSYEQY
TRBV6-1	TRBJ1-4	ASSKLEEKLF
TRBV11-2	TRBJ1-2	ASSLRQEDGYT
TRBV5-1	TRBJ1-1	ASSLQGDTEAF
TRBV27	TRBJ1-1	ASSWGTGGAWGAF
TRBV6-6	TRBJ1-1	ASSYYEGVAF
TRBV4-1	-	ASSQEGGRYEQY
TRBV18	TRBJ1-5	ASSPFGQGVGQPQH
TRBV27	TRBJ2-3	ASSFGTSGTDTQY
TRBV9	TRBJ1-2	ASSVSRTSGGYT
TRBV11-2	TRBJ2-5	ASSLDRGGSQY
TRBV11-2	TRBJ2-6	ASSLDGRGYSGANVLT
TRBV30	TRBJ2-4	AWSGWGLANIQY
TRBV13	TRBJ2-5	ASSSNRGRETQY
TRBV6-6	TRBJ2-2	ASSYGGLTTGELF
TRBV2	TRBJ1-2	ASSKGHLGFDGYT
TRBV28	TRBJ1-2	ASNRALRGGYT
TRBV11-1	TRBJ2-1	ASSSSGSHHEQF
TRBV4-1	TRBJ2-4	ASTTEGSAKNIQY
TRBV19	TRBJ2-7	ASAAGGSFEYEQY
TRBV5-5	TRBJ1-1	ASSLETGGTEAF
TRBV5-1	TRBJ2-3	ASSFAGRPDTQY